Shown below are 2 T cell receptor beta chains from a single sample sequenced in a study of cytomegalovirus exposure and HLA in healthy donors (dated by TCRdb to 2016 to 2017). The receptor library was made with the immunoSEQ multiplex PCR assay. TCRdb retrieved this table from immuneACCESS and kept in-frame rearrangements only. Not all clones are present; in checked studies, unresolved V genes account for under half, and no reason is known for the remainder. For this sample the table gives roughly 140,000 clones, of which around 90% were detected only once. Around 3.2% of the sample is taken by the ten largest. The material sequenced was PBMCs. The receptors come from a woman younger than 30 in good health and CMV-seropositive.

This chain uses TRBV5-1 with TRBJ2-6; 9 bases match TRBD1. Per germline, CDR1 SGHRS and CDR2 YFSETQ. V was clipped by 5 bases and J by 3 bases; unmatched bases: 6. The CDR3 covers 16 residues. The DNA of the CDR3 is TGCGCCAGCAGTCTTACAGGGGGCGGTGGGGCCAACGTCCTGACTTTC. Protein sequence: CASSLTGGGGANVLTF.

The chain combines TRBV7-9 with TRBJ2-1; a possible D gene is TRBD2 (6 bases). CDR1 SEHNR and CDR2 FQNEAQ come from the germline V gene (reference sequence). This CDR3 has 15 residues. The V gene lost 6 bases and the J gene lost 0 bases, with 12 bases spanning the gap. This chain's CDR3 is CASRPRGSSYNEQFF. CDR3 DNA sequence: TGTGCCAGCAGGCCTCGGGGGAGCTCCTACAATGAGCAGTTCTTC.